What follows are 9 T cell receptor beta chains derived from one specimen sequenced in a study of T cell changes during pregnancy in multiple sclerosis. Profiling relied on immunoSEQ multiplex PCR, and the TCRdb table lists in-frame clones only, not all of them. The table lists 30,000 to 45,000 clones, 92% of them singletons. Sequencing was performed on CD4+ T cells from peripheral blood mononuclear cells, taken in the third trimester of pregnancy. These receptors originate from a female donor in good health, enrolled as a control in a pregnancy study.

This sequence joins TRBV7-2 and TRBJ1-2, with a possible D match to TRBD1 (6 bases). The V gene lost 1 base and the J gene lost 2 bases, with 11 bases spanning the gap. CDR1 is SGHTA, CDR2 FQGNSA, per germline. The CDR3 contains 15 residues. The DNA for the CDR3 is TGTGCCAGCAGCTTAGGCAGGGGTAAGAACTATGGCTACACCTTC. This gives the protein CASSLGRGKNYGYTF.

Only a few counts were recorded for this clone. This chain joins TRBV7-2 and TRBJ1-3; TRBD1 is a possible D gene (5 bases). V lost 4 bases to trimming and J lost 5 bases, with 15 bases between them. CDR3 length: 15 amino acids. CDR1 and CDR2 from the germline V gene are SGHTA and FQGNSA. CDR3 nucleotides: TGTGCCAGCAGCTCCCGGCGGCAGGGAAGAAACACCATATATTTT. Its translation is CASSSRRQGRNTIYF.

The CDR3, as DNA: TGTGCCAGCAGCTTAACTCCGGGAAACTACGAGCAGTACTTC. Its translation is CASSLTPGNYEQYF. V usage is TRBV7-3 and J usage is TRBJ2-7; D is possibly TRBD2 (5 bases). CDR1 and CDR2 from the germline V gene are SGHTA and FQGTGA. CDR3 length: 14 residues. V was shortened by 0 bases and J by 3 bases, with 9 bases between the two germline ends.

The V call is TRBV9, the J call TRBJ1-1, with D maybe TRBD1 (6 bases). Germline V lookup: CDR1 SGDLS, CDR2 YYNGEE. The CDR3 has 15 amino acids. V dropped 4 bases and J dropped 4 bases, with 17 bases sitting between them. Written as DNA, the CDR3 is TGTGCCAGCAGCCACGCGGGGGGGCGAGGCACTGAAGCTTTCTTT. Translating gives CASSHAGGRGTEAFF.

V gene TRBV5-6 combines with J gene TRBJ2-5; D call uncertain. The V gene's germline CDR1 is SGHDT and CDR2 YYEEEE. V dropped 4 bases and J dropped 5 bases, with 12 bases sitting between them. CDR3 length equals 13 residues. In nucleotides, the CDR3 is TGTGCCAGCAGCCCTACCGGTACGGAGACCCAGTACTTC. Translating it yields CASSPTGTETQYF.

This clone was recorded only once. The chain joins TRBV28 to TRBJ2-2; 10 positions agree with TRBD1. The V and J ends lost 8 bases and 4 bases, in that order; junction bases with no gene match: 1. This CDR3 is 13 amino acids long. The germline V gene encodes CDR1 MDHEN and CDR2 SYDVKM. CDR3 nucleotides: TGTGCCAGCGGGGACAGGGGCACCGGGGAGCTGTTTTTT. The encoded protein is CASGDRGTGELFF.

Comments on this clone: Other DNA sequences in the same sample also yield this CDR3. The rearrangement uses TRBV18 and TRBJ1-1; 7 positions agree with TRBD1. V shed 6 bases, J shed 0 bases, and the junction held 4 bases outside the gene matches. CDR1 is KGHSH and CDR2 is LQKENI in the germline V gene. The CDR3 contains 14 residues. The CDR3 sequence is CASSPDRMNTEAFF. CDR3 nucleotides: TGTGCCAGCTCTCCGGACAGGATGAACACTGAAGCTTTCTTT.

The chain links TRBV7-2 to TRBJ2-2; 8 nucleotides align to TRBD1. Germline V gene data show CDR1 as SGHTA and CDR2 as FQGNSA. The CDR3 has 15 amino acids. V was clipped by 0 bases and J by 6 bases; unmatched bases: 3. CDR3 DNA sequence: TGTGCCAGCAGCTTAGCCAGGGGGCGCGCCGGGGAGCTGTTTTTT. Translating it yields CASSLARGRAGELFF.

There are a few counts of this clone. The V gene is TRBV9, the J gene TRBJ1-2; 9 bases are a match to TRBD1. Germline assignment: CDR1 SGDLS and CDR2 YYNGEE. V trimming: 0 bases; J trimming: 1 base; junction bases outside the gene matches: 7. The CDR3 is 17 amino acids. CDR3: CASSVAQSGQGNYGYTF. Written as DNA, the CDR3 is TGTGCCAGCAGCGTAGCGCAGTCGGGACAGGGTAACTATGGCTACACCTTC.